This T cell receptor (beta chain) is drawn from a study of blood T cell repertoires in COVID-19. CDR1 is SGDLS, CDR2 YYNGEE, per germline. Trimming shortened V by 4 bases and J by 5 bases, and 15 bases separated the two germline ends. This CDR3 is 15 amino acids long. Clones were sequenced by immunoSEQ multiplex PCR, and TCRdb holds only the in-frame ones, with some missing. The sample consists of over 300,000 clones, roughly nine tenths of them appearing once. The source of this sequence is a woman aged 25-40 years who had recovered from COVID-19. The material sequenced was PBMCs or T cells enriched from blood (not recorded which). V gene TRBV9 combines with J gene TRBJ1-4; D may be TRBD1 (6 bases). CDR3 loop: CASSRTGNINEKLFF. The CDR3, as DNA: TGTGCCAGCAGCCGCACAGGGAATATCAATGAAAAACTGTTTTTT.